One and the same sample provided the 26 T cell receptor beta chains below, sequenced in a study of blood T cells in healthy people across ages. A sample-barcoded 5' primer and a J-beta primer mix were used in a second PCR of roughly 6 to 11 cycles. One entry per CDR3 protein, called by TCRdb with MiXCR from the 5' RACE reads. In the table there are 750,000 or so distinct CDR3 sequences, 25% of which are singletons. In addition, the sample was reused for a study of T cells of mothers and their children.

Sequenced sample: blood. The receptors were sampled from a boy between 5 and 17 years old in good health.

The J gene is TRBJ2-7, the V gene TRBV5-1; possibly TRBD1 for D (5 bases). CDR3 length: 13 residues. CDR1 and CDR2 (germline): SGHRS, YFSETQ. Deletions cut 4 bases from V and 5 bases from J, with 13 bases between. The DNA for the CDR3 is TGCGCCAGCAGCCAAGTTCACAGGAACGAGCAGTACTTC. It specifies CASSQVHRNEQYF.

This rearrangement joins TRBV6-5 to TRBJ1-4, with a weak D call TRBD1 (6 bases). This CDR3 spans 16 amino acids. Trimming pared 0 bases from V and 2 bases from J, leaving 10 bases between. In germline, CDR1 is MNHEY, CDR2 SVGAGI. The CDR3 spells CASSYSLGGTNEKLFF. The CDR3 DNA follows: TGTGCCAGCAGTTACTCTTTAGGGGGGACTAATGAAAAACTGTTTTTT.

This chain uses TRBV6-1 with TRBJ2-2, with a tentative D call TRBD2 (7 bases). The CDR3 runs 15 residues. Germline V CDR1 and CDR2: MNHNS, SASEGT. V dropped 6 bases and J dropped 2 bases, with 13 bases sitting between them. The CDR3 nucleotides are TGTGCCAGCAGCGGGAGGACAGATAACACCGGGGAGCTGTTTTTT. It specifies CASSGRTDNTGELFF.

The rearrangement joins TRBV2 to TRBJ2-1; D is tentatively TRBD1 or TRBD2 (5 bases each). Per germline, CDR1 SNHLY and CDR2 FYNNEI. The V gene lost 6 bases and the J gene lost 5 bases, with 5 bases spanning the gap. This CDR3 has 11 residues. The CDR3 bases are TGTGCCAGCAGGGGACACAATGAGCAGTTCTTC. Residues: CASRGHNEQFF.

This clonotype showed up just a few times. J is TRBJ2-3 and V is TRBV7-8, with D maybe TRBD2 (6 bases). Germline V gene sequence: CDR1 SGHVS, CDR2 FQNEAQ. The CDR3 runs 18 residues. Trimming shortened V by 10 bases and J by 0 bases, and 26 bases separated the two germline ends. The CDR3 protein is CATSTLGLGPTSTDTQYF. DNA for the CDR3: TGTGCCACCTCTACCCTGGGACTCGGACCCACTAGCACAGATACGCAGTATTTT.

The chain combines TRBV7-3 with TRBJ1-4, with D unclear. CDR1 and CDR2 from the germline V gene are SGHTA and FQGTGA. The CDR3 loop spans 15 amino acids. V was pared by 6 bases and J by 6 bases, with 17 bases between. In nucleotides, the CDR3 is TGTGCCAGCAGGTCGAATGGTCCACCCCATGAAAAACTGTTTTTT. This translates into CASRSNGPPHEKLFF.

A few counts support this clonotype. The CDR3 protein is CASSLLWENTGELFF. The CDR3 nucleotides read TGTGCCAGCAGCTTGTTGTGGGAGAACACCGGGGAGCTGTTTTTT. The J gene is TRBJ2-2, the V gene TRBV5-5; D gene uncertain. Trimming stripped 1 base from V and 1 base from J, with 8 bases between. Germline V gene sequence: CDR1 SGHKS, CDR2 YYEKEE (reference sequence). The CDR3 totals 15 residues.

The rearrangement links TRBV5-5 to TRBJ1-2; 8 positions match TRBD1. The CDR3 has 13 amino acids. Trimming removed 5 bases from V and 4 bases from J; junction bases left unmatched: 4. Germline-derived CDR1 and CDR2 are SGHKS and YYEKEE (reference sequence). CDR3: CASSYGTGYGYTF. In nucleotides, the CDR3 is TGTGCCAGCAGTTACGGGACAGGCTATGGCTACACCTTC.

With respect to this clonotype: Since the CDR3 does not end with the conserved phenylalanine or tryptophan, this likely comes from a read error. V is TRBV4-1 and J is TRBJ2-5, with D perhaps matching TRBD2 (6 bases). Trimming stripped 5 bases from V and 5 bases from J, with 15 bases between. This CDR3 is built from 14 residues. Germline assignment: CDR1 MGHRA and CDR2 YSYEKL. CDR3: CASSSRASGETQYS. DNA for the CDR3: TGCGCCAGCAGCTCGAGGGCCAGCGGGGAGACCCAGTACTCC.

V gene TRBV5-1 combines with J gene TRBJ2-4; D might be TRBD1 (6 bases). V lost 4 bases and J 1 base, leaving 21 bases between the germline ends. Per germline, CDR1 SGHRS and CDR2 YFSETQ. CDR3 length: 18 residues. Here the CDR3 reads CASSASPYRVYAKNIQYF. The CDR3 nucleotides are TGCGCCAGCAGCGCCTCGCCCTACAGGGTTTATGCCAAAAACATTCAGTACTTC.

The gene calls are TRBV2 and TRBJ1-1, with 7 bases that match TRBD1. V gave up 7 bases and J gave up 1 base; unmatched junction bases: 6. Germline values: CDR1 SNHLY, CDR2 FYNNEI. The CDR3 covers 14 residues. The CDR3 reads CASKRDSTNTEAFF. In nucleotides, the CDR3 is TGTGCCAGCAAGAGGGACAGCACGAACACTGAAGCTTTCTTT.

This chain uses TRBV5-6 with TRBJ2-3; D possibly uses TRBD1 or TRBD2 (5 bases each). Trimming shortened V by 4 bases and J by 4 bases, and 13 bases separated the two germline ends. The CDR3 is 14 residues long. Per germline, CDR1 SGHDT and CDR2 YYEEEE. CDR3 amino acids: CASSLVGDSDTQYF. Here the CDR3 DNA reads TGTGCCAGCAGCCTGGTGGGGGATTCAGATACGCAGTATTTT.

The chain links TRBV20-1 to TRBJ1-2; 9 nucleotides agree with TRBD1. Germline-derived CDR1 and CDR2 are DFQATT and SNEGSKA (reference sequence). This CDR3 spans 12 amino acids. The trim removed 6 bases at V and 4 bases at J, leaving 3 bases unmatched. CDR3 in amino acids: CSAETGGYGYTF. CDR3 nucleotide sequence: TGCAGTGCCGAGACAGGGGGCTATGGCTACACCTTC.

The chain carries TRBV28 and TRBJ2-2; D call uncertain. Germline-derived CDR1 and CDR2 are MDHEN and SYDVKM. The CDR3 runs to 15 residues. With 10 bases removed from V and 5 bases from J, the gap between germline ends came to 20 bases. CDR3 DNA sequence: TGTGCCACATGGAACGGGCCCGTGGGTACCGGGGAGCTGTTTTTT. Translated, it gives CATWNGPVGTGELFF.

Written as DNA, the CDR3 is TGCAGCGTCCTGACAGGGTTGAGGCTAGAGACCCAGTACTTC. This translates into CSVLTGLRLETQYF. This chain links TRBV29-1 with TRBJ2-5; 7 bases are a match to TRBD1. Looked up from germline, CDR1 is SQVTM and CDR2 is ANQGSEA. V lost 6 bases and J lost 4; bases outside the gene matches: 11. This CDR3 spans 14 amino acids.

This clonotype was seen a handful of times. The chain uses TRBV28 and TRBJ2-1, with D maybe TRBD2 (6 bases). The J call may be faulty, since TRBJ2-5 better matches the DNA end. Germline assignment: CDR1 MDHEN and CDR2 SYDVKM. The CDR3 consists of 15 residues. The CDR3 DNA reads TGTGCCAGCAGTTTATTAACGGGAGAGGGAGAGACCCAGTACTTC. Its translation is CASSLLTGEGETQYF.

This clonotype has a handful of counts. V and J are TRBV12-5 and TRBJ2-1, with TRBD2 matching 7 bases. Germline values: CDR1 LGHNT, CDR2 FRNRAP. CDR3 length: 15 amino acids. The V gene end was trimmed by 2 bases and the J gene end by 4 bases; junction bases not matched to a gene: 5. CDR3 coding DNA: TGTGCTAGTGGTTTGACAAGCGGGAAGTACAATGAGCAGTTCTTC. It encodes CASGLTSGKYNEQFF.

This chain uses TRBV6-5 with TRBJ2-5, with 7 bases that match TRBD2. The V and J ends lost 2 bases and 1 base, in that order; junction bases with no gene match: 1. Germline loops: CDR1 MNHEY, CDR2 SVGAGI. CDR3 size: 14 residues. This chain's CDR3 is CASSYGGGQETQYF. The CDR3 DNA reads TGTGCCAGCAGTTACGGGGGGGGCCAAGAGACCCAGTACTTC.

The rearrangement uses TRBV6-5 and TRBJ2-7, with TRBD2 matching 10 bases. V trimming: 9 bases; J trimming: 0 bases; junction bases outside the gene matches: 11. The CDR3 has 16 residues. Germline V gene data show CDR1 as MNHEY and CDR2 as SVGAGI. CDR3: CASATAGLANSYEQYF. CDR3 sequence (DNA): TGTGCCAGTGCTACTGCGGGACTAGCGAACTCCTACGAGCAGTACTTC.

In nucleotides, the CDR3 is TGCAGCGTTGAAGATCCCAACAGGGAGAAAGAGACCCAGTACTTC. It codes for CSVEDPNREKETQYF. The rearrangement links TRBV29-1 to TRBJ2-5; tentatively, D is TRBD1 (6 bases). V lost 0 bases and J 3 bases, leaving 14 bases between the germline ends. The CDR3 is 15 residues long. Germline V gives CDR1 SQVTM, CDR2 ANQGSEA.

The chain is built from TRBV29-1 and TRBJ2-5; 9 bases match TRBD1. The closer fit of TRBJ2-7 to the DNA end suggests the J call may be wrong. This CDR3 has 15 amino acids. CDR1 and CDR2 from the germline V gene are SQVTM and ANQGSEA. The CDR3 nucleotides read TGCAGCGTTGAAATGGGGGGGACAGGGACCTACGAGCAGTACTTC. Translation: CSVEMGGTGTYEQYF.

In its sample, this clonotype was seen a few times. The chain carries TRBV20-1 and TRBJ2-5; 11 bases are a match to TRBD1. This CDR3 has 16 amino acids. V shed 4 bases and J 1 base; nucleotides not matched to a gene: 8. Germline-derived CDR1 and CDR2 are DFQATT and SNEGSKA (reference sequence). The CDR3 DNA reads as TGCAGTGCTAAACCCCGGACAGGGGGCTCCCAAGAGACCCAGTACTTC. As protein: CSAKPRTGGSQETQYF.

The chain recombines TRBV7-9 with TRBJ2-6; 11 bases fit TRBD1. The ends lost 5 bases at V and 0 bases at J; junction bases unmatched: 3. Per the germline V gene, CDR1 is SEHNR and CDR2 is FQNEAQ (reference sequence). CDR3 size: 17 residues. The CDR3 reads CASSPGQGASGANVLTF. The CDR3 DNA sequence: TGTGCCAGCAGCCCCGGACAGGGGGCCTCTGGGGCCAACGTCCTGACTTTC.

V and J are TRBV7-2 and TRBJ2-7; D is undetermined. This CDR3 comprises 11 residues. Germline loops: CDR1 SGHTA, CDR2 FQGNSA. Trimming removed 4 bases at V and 7 bases at J, with 8 bases between. The CDR3 sequence: CASSWGREQYF. The CDR3 DNA reads as TGTGCCAGCAGCTGGGGAAGGGAGCAGTACTTC. The complete variable domain, with remaining parts taken from reference TRBV7-2 and TRBJ2-7, reads GAGVSQSPSNKVTEKGKDVELRCDPISGHTALYWYRQSLGQGLEFLIYFQGNSAPDKSGLPSDRFSAERTGGSVSTLTIQRTQQEDSAVYLCASSWGREQYFGPGTRLTVT.

The chain couples TRBV5-1 to TRBJ2-5; a weak D match, TRBD2 (5 bases). V shed 2 bases and J shed 5 bases, with 19 bases lying between them. The CDR3 runs to 16 residues. Germline V gene lookup returns CDR1 SGHRS and CDR2 YFSETQ. The CDR3 nucleotides are TGCGCCAGCAGCTTAGGGTACCGACTACAAATTGAGACCCAGTACTTC. It yields the protein CASSLGYRLQIETQYF.

The chain is built from TRBV3-1 and TRBJ2-7; the match to TRBD2 covers 7 bases. The V gene end was trimmed by 4 bases and the J gene end by 3 bases; junction bases not matched to a gene: 9. Germline assignment: CDR1 LGHDT and CDR2 YNNKEL (reference sequence). The CDR3 loop spans 15 amino acids. CDR3: CASSPWEGSLYEQYF. DNA for the CDR3: TGTGCCAGCAGCCCCTGGGAGGGCAGCCTCTACGAGCAGTACTTC.